The entry below describes one T cell receptor beta chain. Its antigen remains unknown. The data derive from a study of vaccination effects on CD4 cells after COVID-19. The study, taken as a whole, reports: Late post-vaccination samples showed marked contraction of infection- and vaccine-induced clones. The study had few convalescent patients and no early post-infection timepoints.

Germline V CDR1 and CDR2: ENHRY, SYGVKD. V was shortened by 3 bases and J by 1 base, with 12 bases between the two germline ends. The CDR3 runs to 15 residues. Before any sequencing was done, the ViraFEST assay used viral peptide pools to expand antigen-specific CD4+ T cells. An approximately ten-day culture period preceded the isolation of CD4+ T cells. Participants got two doses of BNT162b2 or mRNA-1273 vaccine. Some clones are missing from TCRdb's copy, which holds only in-frame ones; the method was immunoSEQ multiplex PCR. The sample records 84,000 or so clones, roughly 73% being singletons. Sequenced material: CD4+ T cells from PBMCs cultured with HCoV-OC43 spike peptides, taken after COVID-19 vaccination. Sample subset: HCoV-OC43 spike overlapping peptide pool stimulation. The clonotype comes from a human donor who received a COVID-19 vaccine. This sequence joins TRBV10-3 and TRBJ1-1; TRBD1 might be the D (5 bases). The CDR3 region is CAISDRARENTEAFF. The CDR3 region has the DNA TGTGCCATCAGTGATCGCGCCAGGGAGAACACTGAAGCTTTCTTT.